A single sample gave rise to the 25 T cell receptor beta chains below, sequenced in a study of regulatory T cells in long-lasting Graves disease (dated by TCRdb to about 2021). The time point label, as the study defines it: persistent/refractory GD, antithyroid drugs over 5 years with positive TRAb. For both TCR sequencing and RNA sequencing, RNA was extracted from PBMCs in TRIzol. To prepare the library, multiplex PCR was applied. TCRdb names Illumina HiSeq 4000 as the instrument used. To build TCR beta libraries, CDR3 regions were amplified by Arm-PCR using iRepertoire HTBI primers. The public sequencing data were trimmed at Q25 with fastp and processed into clonotypes with MiXCR by TCRdb, which kept only in-frame beta chains. Rows with one shared CDR3 protein collapse into an entry with the most common genes and DNA. Recorded for this sample are 650,000 to 700,000 distinct CDR3 sequences; around 32% of them occurred a single time. The leading ten clones occupy 40% to 55% of the sample.

The specimen was peripheral blood mononuclear cells (PBMCs), collected when the disease was refractory, from a patient treated with antithyroid drugs. These receptors originate from a female donor with Graves disease.

This clonotype has at least ten counts. The J gene is TRBJ2-3, the V gene TRBV2; 8 bases are shared with TRBD2. Germline CDR1 SNHLY, CDR2 FYNNEI. The CDR3 covers 15 residues. The V and J ends lost 3 bases and 0 bases, in that order; junction bases with no gene match: 2. CDR3 residues: CASSDASGSTDTQYF. CDR3 nucleotides: TGTGCCAGCAGTGATGCTAGCGGGAGCACAGATACGCAGTATTTT.

This clonotype was observed at least ten times. The V call is TRBV20-1, the J call TRBJ2-7; 16 bases line up with TRBD2. V was pared by 3 bases and J by 4 bases, with 6 bases of the junction left unmatched. This CDR3 is 16 amino acids long. Germline assignment: CDR1 DFQATT and CDR2 SNEGSKA (reference sequence). CDR3 region: CSARGTSGRALYEQYF. The CDR3 DNA follows: TGCAGTGCTAGGGGGACTAGCGGGAGGGCCTTATACGAGCAGTACTTC.

The chain has TRBV4-1 and TRBJ1-1; D not certain. Trimming pared 3 bases from V and 1 base from J, leaving 9 bases between. The V gene's germline CDR1 is MGHRA and CDR2 YSYEKL. There are 14 residues in the CDR3. The CDR3 protein is CASSQPRGNTEAFF. The CDR3 nucleotides are TGCGCCAGCAGCCAGCCTCGGGGGAACACTGAAGCTTTCTTT.

The chain joins TRBV5-1 to TRBJ1-2, with unresolved D. V lost 1 base and J lost 0, with 16 bases in between. Germline loops: CDR1 SGHRS, CDR2 YFSETQ. The CDR3 covers 17 residues. CDR3 residues: CASSLSGGPHANYGYTF. In DNA, the CDR3 is TGCGCCAGCAGCTTGTCGGGCGGACCACACGCTAACTATGGCTACACCTTC. Complete variable domain (other parts from reference TRBV5-1 and TRBJ1-2): KAGVTQTPRYLIKTRGQQVTLSCSPISGHRSVSWYQQTPGQGLQFLFEYFSETQRNKGNFPGRFSGRQFSNSRSEMNVSTLELGDSALYLCASSLSGGPHANYGYTFGSGTRLTVV.

The CDR3 DNA sequence: TGTGCCAGCAGTTACCCGACAGGGGGCGGACCAGATGGGTCCTACGAGCAGTACTTC. It is translated as CASSYPTGGGPDGSYEQYF. The chain combines TRBV6-2 or TRBV6-3 with TRBJ2-7, with 10 nucleotides matching TRBD1. Germline V gene sequence: CDR1 MNHEY, CDR2 SVGEGT. This CDR3 comprises 19 residues. The V gene end was trimmed by 2 bases and the J gene end by 1 base; junction bases not matched to a gene: 14.

This clonotype was observed a handful of times. The chain carries TRBV14 and TRBJ1-4, with unresolved D. The CDR3 runs 12 residues. Trimming stripped 1 base from V and 11 bases from J, with 8 bases between. Germline CDR1 and CDR2: SGHDN and FVKESK. The CDR3 coding sequence is TGTGCCAGCAGCCAAGGCGCGCATAAACTGTTTTTT. This gives the protein CASSQGAHKLFF.

This clonotype was counted a few times. The rearrangement joins TRBV10-1 to TRBJ1-5; tentatively, D is TRBD1 (5 bases). Germline CDR1 reads WNHNN; CDR2 reads SYGVQD (reference sequence). The CDR3 contains 19 residues. Trimming pared 1 base from V and 2 bases from J, leaving 21 bases between. The CDR3 here is CASSEFRGRGSVGNQPQHF. CDR3 in DNA: TGCGCCAGCAGTGAGTTTCGGGGGAGAGGATCCGTCGGCAATCAGCCCCAGCATTTT.

The J gene is TRBJ2-2, the V gene TRBV11-2; 8 nucleotides line up with TRBD1. Unmatched junction bases numbered 11, after V lost 5 bases and J lost 6 bases. The length of the CDR3 is 16 residues. Looked up from germline, CDR1 is SGHAT and CDR2 is FQNNGV. This CDR3 reads CASSLHGQGDAGELFF. For the CDR3, the DNA is TGTGCCAGCAGCCTCCACGGACAGGGTGACGCCGGGGAGCTGTTTTTT.

This clonotype was observed a handful of times. The rearrangement joins TRBV15 to TRBJ2-5; D possibly uses TRBD1 or TRBD2 (5 bases each). From germline, CDR1 is LNHNV and CDR2 YYDKDF (reference sequence). The CDR3 is made up of 15 amino acids. V gave up 2 bases and J gave up 4 bases, with 14 bases separating them. The CDR3 spells CATSRPTGGSETQYF. CDR3 coding DNA: TGTGCCACCAGCAGACCCACTGGGGGTTCAGAGACCCAGTACTTC.

This clonotype was picked up a small number of times. The genes are TRBV9 and TRBJ1-2; 7 nucleotides match TRBD1. After removal of 0 bases from V and 1 base from J, the junction contained 3 bases not matched to a gene. Germline CDR1 reads SGDLS; CDR2 reads YYNGEE. This CDR3 contains 15 residues. The CDR3 spells CASSVVSGGNYGYTF. Written as DNA, the CDR3 is TGTGCCAGCAGCGTAGTATCAGGGGGTAACTATGGCTACACCTTC.

This clonotype was counted at least ten times. The V and J genes are TRBV3-1 and TRBJ1-4; D possibly corresponds to TRBD1 (5 bases). Germline V CDR1 and CDR2: LGHDT, YNNKEL (reference sequence). Between the trimmed V and J ends, which lost 1 base and 8 bases, there was a span of 14 bases. The CDR3 is made up of 15 amino acids. CDR3 sequence: CASSQGPVEGEKLFF. CDR3 sequence (DNA): TGTGCCAGCAGCCAAGGACCGGTGGAGGGGGAAAAACTGTTTTTT.

Only a few counts were recorded for this clonotype. V is TRBV12-3 or TRBV12-4 and J is TRBJ1-1; TRBD1 matches 8 bases. J was trimmed by 0 bases and V by 6 bases; bases with no gene match: 9. This CDR3 contains 16 residues. This CDR3 reads CASSPRTGTLNTEAFF. The CDR3 coding sequence is TGTGCCAGCAGCCCCCGGACAGGGACATTGAACACTGAAGCTTTCTTT.

The table lists this clonotype with many counts. The V call is TRBV28, the J call TRBJ1-2; TRBD1 is a possible D gene (5 bases). This CDR3 comprises 14 residues. Between the trimmed V and J ends, which lost 5 bases and 1 base, there was a span of 11 bases. Germline lookup yields CDR1 MDHEN and CDR2 SYDVKM. Here the CDR3 reads CASSPGGGNYGYTF. The CDR3 DNA sequence: TGTGCCAGCAGTCCCGGCGGGGGTAACTATGGCTACACCTTC.

This clonotype was recorded a few times. CDR3 in amino acids: CSARDDSGGIYEQYF. DNA for the CDR3: TGCAGTGCTAGAGACGACAGTGGGGGAATCTACGAGCAGTACTTC. The V call is TRBV20-1, the J call TRBJ2-7; D may match TRBD1 or TRBD2 (5 bases each). CDR3 length equals 15 residues. Germline V gene data show CDR1 as DFQATT and CDR2 as SNEGSKA (reference sequence). V lost 0 bases to trimming and J lost 3 bases, with 15 bases between them.

This clonotype was detected only a few times. V is TRBV12-3 or TRBV12-4 and J is TRBJ2-4; TRBD2 matches 16 bases. The J segment lost 3 bases and the V segment lost 6 bases, leaving 5 bases of the junction unmatched. The CDR3 runs to 17 residues. CDR3 DNA sequence: TGTGCCAGCAGGGGACTAGCGGGAGGGCAGGGCAAAAACATTCAGTACTTC. It encodes CASRGLAGGQGKNIQYF.

The chain combines TRBV28 with TRBJ1-2, with 9 nucleotides matching TRBD1. With 6 bases clipped from V and 4 bases from J, the junction kept 3 bases outside the gene matches. CDR1 and CDR2 (germline): MDHEN, SYDVKM. This CDR3 spans 13 amino acids. This CDR3 reads CASRVQGAYGYTF. The CDR3 DNA reads TGTGCCAGCAGAGTACAGGGGGCCTATGGCTACACCTTC.

This clonotype has only a few counts. V gene TRBV7-2 combines with J gene TRBJ1-6; the match to TRBD1 covers 9 bases. Germline trimming cut 4 bases from V and 8 bases from J; bases unmatched to any gene: 3. CDR3 length: 14 amino acids. Germline CDR1 reads SGHTA; CDR2 reads FQGNSA. The CDR3 DNA follows: TGTGCCAGCAGCTCCAGGACAGGGGATTCACCCCTCCACTTT. Residues: CASSSRTGDSPLHF.

The rearrangement links TRBV6-1 to TRBJ1-2, with no clear D. Germline V lookup: CDR1 MNHNS, CDR2 SASEGT. This CDR3 spans 16 amino acids. Trimming took 9 bases from V and 0 from J, leaving 20 bases between them. The CDR3 DNA reads as TGTGCCAGGACATCCTTCCACGACGGAGCTAACTATGGCTACACCTTC. Translation gives CARTSFHDGANYGYTF.

V gene TRBV19 combines with J gene TRBJ2-2; 9 positions agree with TRBD2. This CDR3 spans 15 amino acids. Germline V gene lookup returns CDR1 LNHDA and CDR2 SQIVND (reference sequence). V was clipped by 5 bases and J by 6 bases; unmatched bases: 7. The CDR3, as DNA: TGTGCCAGTAGTCTTAGCGGGAGTAATCCCGGGGAGCTGTTTTTT. Its protein product is CASSLSGSNPGELFF. The complete variable domain, with remaining parts taken from reference TRBV19 and TRBJ2-2, reads DGGITQSPKYLFRKEGQNVTLSCEQNLNHDAMYWYRQDPGQGLRLIYYSQIVNDFQKGDIAEGYSVSREKKESFPLTVTSAQKNPTAFYLCASSLSGSNPGELFFGEGSRLTVL.

This clonotype appeared a few times. This sequence joins TRBV10-2 and TRBJ1-2; unclear D gene. The germline V gene encodes CDR1 WSHSY and CDR2 SAAADI. Trimming pared 0 bases from V and 5 bases from J, leaving 10 bases between. CDR3 length: 14 amino acids. The CDR3, as DNA: TGCGCCAGCAGTGAGTCGACGACCTCATATGGCTACACCTTC. Translation: CASSESTTSYGYTF.

V and J are TRBV20-1 and TRBJ1-2; 10 bases are shared with TRBD1. The CDR3 runs to 16 residues. CDR1 DFQATT and CDR2 SNEGSKA come from the germline V gene (reference sequence). Unmatched junction bases numbered 9, after V lost 1 base and J lost 4 bases. The DNA for the CDR3 is TGCAGTGCTAGAGTGCCTGGACAGGGGGAACCCTATGGCTACACCTTC. Amino acid sequence: CSARVPGQGEPYGYTF.

This clonotype was observed many times. The chain recombines TRBV5-1 with TRBJ2-7; TRBD1 matches 8 bases. After removal of 0 bases from V and 6 bases from J, the junction contained 8 bases not matched to a gene. Germline assignment: CDR1 SGHRS and CDR2 YFSETQ. The CDR3 length is 15 residues. In DNA, the CDR3 is TGCGCCAGCAGCTTGGGGAACATCGGACAGGGCGAGCAGTACTTC. This codes for CASSLGNIGQGEQYF. The full variable domain, its missing parts supplied by reference TRBV5-1 and TRBJ2-7, is KAGVTQTPRYLIKTRGQQVTLSCSPISGHRSVSWYQQTPGQGLQFLFEYFSETQRNKGNFPGRFSGRQFSNSRSEMNVSTLELGDSALYLCASSLGNIGQGEQYFGPGTRLTVT.

In its sample, this clonotype was seen many times. V gene TRBV28 combines with J gene TRBJ2-5; 8 bases align to TRBD1. After removal of 1 base from V and 5 bases from J, the junction contained 6 bases not matched to a gene. This CDR3 has 15 amino acids. CDR1 is MDHEN, CDR2 SYDVKM, per germline. The chain's CDR3 is CASSLSGGRGETQYF. CDR3 in DNA: TGTGCCAGCAGTTTATCAGGGGGCCGAGGGGAGACCCAGTACTTC.

V gene TRBV7-3 combines with J gene TRBJ2-2, with D maybe TRBD2 (6 bases). The V gene lost 2 bases and the J gene lost 5 bases, with 12 bases spanning the gap. The CDR3 is 15 residues long. The germline V gene has CDR1 SGHTA and CDR2 FQGTGA. The CDR3 sequence: CASSLLAGRTGELFF. In DNA, the CDR3 is TGTGCCAGCAGCTTACTTGCGGGAAGGACCGGGGAGCTGTTTTTT.

This clonotype was detected many times. The CDR3 DNA is TGTGCTAGTGATTCCCGGGAGCACCCCTACGAGCAGTACTTC. It encodes CASDSREHPYEQYF. This chain links TRBV12-5 with TRBJ2-7; tentatively, D is TRBD2 (6 bases). V lost 7 bases and J 2 bases, leaving 15 bases between the germline ends. This CDR3 has 14 amino acids. The germline gives CDR1 LGHNT, CDR2 FRNRAP.